This T cell receptor beta chain stems from a study of T cell changes during pregnancy in multiple sclerosis. With 0 bases clipped from V and 4 bases from J, the junction kept 6 bases outside the gene matches. Germline assignment: CDR1 SGHNT and CDR2 YYREEE (reference sequence). The CDR3 sequence is 16 residues long. The table came from immunoSEQ multiplex PCR; TCRdb's copy has only in-frame clones and leaves some out. The repertoire consists of tens of thousands of clones, with about 90% occurring once and the leading ten covering over 1.3%. The source material was peripheral blood, sampled before pregnancy. The genes are TRBV5-4 and TRBJ2-3; 9 nucleotides match TRBD1. The receptor's source is a female donor with multiple sclerosis, enrolled in a pregnancy study. The CDR3 here is CASSLGDRGSADTQYF. The CDR3 bases are TGTGCCAGCAGCTTGGGCGACAGGGGGTCCGCAGATACGCAGTATTTT.